This T cell receptor beta chain appears in the sequencing data of a study of blood T cell repertoires in COVID-19. The CDR3 runs to 17 residues. V shed 4 bases and J 0 bases; nucleotides not matched to a gene: 8. Germline lookup yields CDR1 SGHNT and CDR2 YYREEE (reference sequence). Per the study methods: Counts of nucleated cells, estimated from reference gene primer amplification, were obtained. Libraries were prepared by immunoSEQ multiplex PCR; TCRdb keeps only in-frame clonotypes and omits some of them. That table gives V, J and clone size, and the DNA gave D and trimming. The sample lists 390,000 or so clones, less than 90% occurring once. This clone was observed a few times.

Sequenced: PBMCs or T cells enriched from blood (not recorded which). This chain uses TRBV5-4 with TRBJ2-1; 9 bases are a match to TRBD2. This TCR came from a woman in her fifties or sixties who had recovered from COVID-19. The CDR3 is CASSPGTSRYSYNEQFF. Here the CDR3 DNA reads TGTGCCAGCAGCCCTGGGACTAGCCGCTACTCCTACAATGAGCAGTTCTTC.